The 3 T cell receptor beta chains presented below share a single source sample, sequenced in a study of shared clonotypes between healthy human individuals. Profiled with immunoSEQ multiplex PCR; TCRdb holds only in-frame clones, not every one. The sample has around 2,000,000 clones, under 95% seen once; the top ten hold more than 1.5%. Naive CD8 populations comprised CD45RO-negative cells positively selected for CCR7, excluding terminally differentiated effector memory CD45RA+ cells. Sequences were obtained from naive CD8+ T cells from PBMCs. Receptors were obtained from a man in his late teens or twenties in good health. Some clones in this sample may be carry-over from other donors' samples.

The chain uses TRBV9 and TRBJ2-7; 7 bases line up with TRBD2. Trimming removed 2 bases from V and 2 bases from J; junction bases left unmatched: 7. Germline V gene lookup returns CDR1 SGDLS and CDR2 YYNGEE. The CDR3 totals 15 residues. CDR3 sequence (DNA): TGTGCCAGCAGCGTGGGGAGGGAGCCCACCTACGAGCAGTACTTC. Translation gives CASSVGREPTYEQYF.

This chain uses TRBV7-3 with TRBJ2-5; 10 bases are a match to TRBD1. This CDR3 is built from 15 residues. J lost 2 bases, V lost 5 bases, and 5 bases had no gene match. Germline assignment: CDR1 SGHTA and CDR2 FQGTGA. Here the CDR3 reads CASSPGTGVQETQYF. In DNA, the CDR3 is TGTGCCAGCAGCCCCGGGACAGGGGTTCAAGAGACCCAGTACTTC.

The chain couples TRBV2 to TRBJ2-7, with D tentatively TRBD1 or TRBD2 (5 bases each). CDR3 length: 14 amino acids. V gave up 5 bases and J gave up 2 bases, with 13 bases separating them. Germline V lookup: CDR1 SNHLY, CDR2 FYNNEI. Here the CDR3 reads CASSPGTEAYEQYF. In DNA, the CDR3 is TGTGCCAGCAGTCCCGGGACGGAGGCCTACGAGCAGTACTTC. The full variable domain, rest sourced from reference TRBV2 and TRBJ2-7, is EPEVTQTPSHQVTQMGQEVILRCVPISNHLYFYWYRQILGQKVEFLVSFYNNEISEKSEIFDDQFSVERPDGSNFTLKIRSTKLEDSAMYFCASSPGTEAYEQYFGPGTRLTVT.